These T cell receptor beta chains were read from a single sample in a study of T cells after yellow fever vaccination. TCRdb redid the calling of the 5' RACE reads with MiXCR, one entry per CDR3 protein. The top ten clones hold about 15% of a sample with hundreds of thousands of distinct CDR3 sequences, approximately 13% of them seen once. The starting material was PBMCs, obtained on the day of the yellow fever booster vaccination. These TCRs come from a man aged 25 to 40 who received the YFV17D yellow fever vaccine. CDR3s include the opening cysteine and the closing phenylalanine or tryptophan. The D gene is left open where the match is weak. Some rows have no size entry. The others give once, few or many, or a class for an expanded clone.

CASRGSGSTDTQYF,TGTGCCAGCAGGGGAAGCGGGAGCACAGATACGCAGTATTTT,NA,TRBJ2-3,TRBV28,few,14
CASSSDLGDTQYF,TGTGCCAGCAGCTCCGACCTAGGGGATACGCAGTATTTT,NA,TRBJ2-3,TRBV7-3,few,13
CASSDFREQYF,TGTGCCAGCAGCGACTTCCGCGAGCAGTACTTC,NA,TRBJ2-7,TRBV6-2/TRBV6-3,few,11
CSVRQEYEQYF,TGCAGCGTTAGACAAGAGTACGAGCAGTACTTC,NA,TRBJ2-7,TRBV29-1,few,11
CASLGGSGANVLTF,TGTGCCAGCCTAGGTGGCTCTGGGGCCAACGTCCTGACTTTC,NA,TRBJ2-6,TRBV12-3/TRBV12-4,few,14
CASSLDSGLNFYEQYF,TGTGCCAGCAGCCTAGACTCCGGACTAAACTTCTACGAGCAGTACTTC,NA,TRBJ2-7,TRBV9,few,16
CASSYLGLAGGSGELFF,TGTGCCAGCAGTTACCTGGGACTAGCGGGAGGATCCGGGGAGCTGTTTTTT,TRBD2,TRBJ2-2,TRBV6-5,NA,17
CAGSGSTGELFF,TGTGCCGGGAGCGGGAGCACCGGGGAGCTGTTTTTT,TRBD2,TRBJ2-2,TRBV28,NA,12
CASSTASEQYF,TGTGCCAGCAGCACGGCCTCCGAGCAGTACTTC,NA,TRBJ2-7,TRBV27,few,11
CASGEDIPGAQYF,TGTGCCAGCGGGGAGGACATACCAGGGGCCCAGTACTTC,NA,TRBJ2-5,TRBV21-1,NA,13
CASSPGTILYEQYF,TGTGCCAGCAGCCCCGGGACAATCCTCTACGAGCAGTACTTC,NA,TRBJ2-7,TRBV7-2,few,14
CASSVAGAGGEQFF,TGCGCCAGCAGTGTAGCAGGGGCTGGTGGTGAGCAGTTCTTC,NA,TRBJ2-1,TRBV10-1,many,14
CASSPTSGRTEQFF,TGTGCCAGCAGTCCCACCAGCGGGAGGACTGAGCAGTTCTTC,TRBD2,TRBJ2-1,TRBV2,few,14
CASSLKAISYEQYF,TGTGCCAGCAGCTTAAAGGCCATTTCATACGAGCAGTACTTC,NA,TRBJ2-7,TRBV7-2,NA,14
CASTLRGGLAGGPYEQYF,TGTGCCAGCACCCTAAGGGGGGGACTAGCGGGAGGGCCCTACGAGCAGTACTTC,TRBD2,TRBJ2-7,TRBV28,NA,18
CASSLEGVDWNIQYF,TGTGCCAGCAGCTTAGAGGGGGTGGATTGGAACATTCAGTACTTC,NA,TRBJ2-4,TRBV7-2,few,15
CASSPGAYTTDTQYF,TGTGCCAGCAGCCCTGGGGCTTACACCACAGATACGCAGTATTTT,NA,TRBJ2-3,TRBV7-8,few,15
CASSVGPTRATAVYEQYF,TGTGCCAGCAGCGTAGGCCCAACTAGGGCCACGGCGGTCTACGAGCAGTACTTC,NA,TRBJ2-7,TRBV9,few,18
CSARYGTGPTGELFF,TGCAGTGCTAGATACGGGACAGGGCCAACCGGGGAGCTGTTTTTT,TRBD1,TRBJ2-2,TRBV20-1,few,15
CSAETNEQFF,TGCAGTGCGGAGACCAATGAGCAGTTCTTC,NA,TRBJ2-1,TRBV20-1,NA,10
CASSIGRGTEAFF,TGTGCCAGTAGTATAGGCAGGGGGACTGAAGCTTTCTTT,TRBD1,TRBJ1-1,TRBV19,once,13
CASAWGQTYEQYF,TGTGCCAGCGCCTGGGGTCAGACCTACGAGCAGTACTTC,NA,TRBJ2-7,TRBV27,NA,13
CASSLVQGPAKETQYF,TGTGCCAGCAGCTTAGTTCAGGGACCTGCGAAAGAGACCCAGTACTTC,NA,TRBJ2-5,TRBV7-2,NA,16
CASSPRTGLAEQETQYF,TGTGCCAGCAGCCCCCGGACTGGACTAGCCGAACAAGAGACCCAGTACTTC,TRBD2,TRBJ2-5,TRBV7-2,NA,17
CASSQVERATGELFF,TGCGCCAGCAGCCAAGTCGAAAGGGCAACCGGGGAGCTGTTTTTT,NA,TRBJ2-2,TRBV4-1,NA,15
CASSEITSGSSGPPYEQYF,TGCGCCAGCAGTGAGATTACTAGCGGGAGCTCCGGACCCCCCTACGAGCAGTACTTC,TRBD2,TRBJ2-7,TRBV10-2,few,19
CASSFLLTNEQFF,TGTGCCAGCAGCTTTCTTTTGACCAATGAGCAGTTCTTC,NA,TRBJ2-1,TRBV7-9,many,13
CASGPGLAGATYNEQFF,TGTGCCAGCGGCCCGGGACTAGCGGGAGCTACTTACAATGAGCAGTTCTTC,TRBD2,TRBJ2-1,TRBV9,few,17
CASSQAVRIGSHNEQFF,TGTGCCAGCAGCCAAGCCGTCCGCATTGGCAGCCACAATGAGCAGTTCTTC,NA,TRBJ2-1,TRBV14,NA,17
CASSGKRGGRTDTQYF,TGTGCCAGCAGCGGCAAGAGGGGGGGCCGCACAGATACGCAGTATTTT,NA,TRBJ2-3,TRBV5-6,NA,16
CASSPGDRTYNEQFF,TGCGCCAGCAGCCCCGGGGACAGAACCTACAATGAGCAGTTCTTC,TRBD1,TRBJ2-1,TRBV5-1,few,15
CASSFVEGQGEDGYTF,TGTGCCAGCAGTTTCGTTGAGGGACAGGGGGAGGATGGCTACACCTTC,TRBD1,TRBJ1-2,TRBV28,few,16
CASSPSRDITAFF,TGTGCCAGCTCACCGTCCCGGGACATCACAGCTTTCTTT,NA,TRBJ1-1,TRBV18,few,13
CASSQPGSNYEQYF,TGCGCCAGCAGCCAACCCGGGAGTAACTACGAGCAGTACTTC,NA,TRBJ2-7,TRBV4-1,NA,14
CSARVQANYGYTF,TGCAGTGCTAGAGTCCAGGCGAACTATGGCTACACCTTC,NA,TRBJ1-2,TRBV20-1,few,13
CASSTEPGGSGYTF,TGTGCCAGCAGCACCGAACCAGGGGGGAGTGGCTACACCTTC,TRBD1,TRBJ1-2,TRBV9,few,14
CASSQTSIYEQYF,TGCGCCAGCAGCCAAACTAGTATCTACGAGCAGTACTTC,NA,TRBJ2-7,TRBV5-1,NA,13
CSANSGVGEKLFF,TGCAGTGCTAACTCAGGGGTGGGGGAAAAACTGTTTTTT,NA,TRBJ1-4,TRBV20-1,NA,13
CASSQGTNSYNEQFF,TGTGCCAGCAGCCAGGGAACGAACTCCTACAATGAGCAGTTCTTC,NA,TRBJ2-1,TRBV4-2,NA,15
CCARPSRTVLNEQFF,TGCTGTGCTAGGCCCTCAAGGACAGTCCTTAATGAGCAGTTCTTC,NA,TRBJ2-1,TRBV20-1,NA,15
CATTGGAKNIQYF,TGTGCCACCACGGGGGGAGCCAAAAACATTCAGTACTTC,TRBD2,TRBJ2-4,TRBV27,NA,13
CASSLFMTATYEQYF,TGTGCCAGCAGCTTATTTATGACAGCGACCTACGAGCAGTACTTC,NA,TRBJ2-7,TRBV7-2,many,15
CSARGGSHTGELFF,TGCAGTGCTAGAGGAGGGTCCCACACCGGGGAGCTGTTTTTT,NA,TRBJ2-2,TRBV20-1,NA,14
CARSRTSGYNEQFF,TGTGCCAGATCCCGGACTAGCGGTTACAATGAGCAGTTCTTC,TRBD2,TRBJ2-1,TRBV5-8,NA,14
CASSLVGTDREKLFF,TGTGCCAGCAGCTTAGTGGGGACAGACCGTGAAAAACTGTTTTTT,TRBD1,TRBJ1-4,TRBV7-2,few,15
CASSQDLGSGRGADTQYF,TGCGCCAGCAGCCAAGATCTTGGTAGCGGGAGAGGGGCAGATACGCAGTATTTT,TRBD2,TRBJ2-3,TRBV4-3,NA,18
CASSYRSMAEKLFF,TGTGCCAGCAGTTACAGGTCCATGGCCGAAAAACTGTTTTTT,NA,TRBJ1-4,TRBV6-5,few,14